These 21 T cell receptor beta chains share one sample of origin, sequenced in a study of cytomegalovirus exposure and HLA in healthy donors. Only in-frame clones appear in the TCRdb table, and some are missing; sequencing was by immunoSEQ multiplex PCR. The sample comprises fewer than 250,000 clones, roughly 84% of which are singletons, and about 2% rests with the top ten. The sample taken for sequencing was PBMCs. The receptors were sampled from a woman aged 18 to 35 in good health and CMV-seropositive.

The chain combines TRBV5-5 with TRBJ1-2; 9 bases map to TRBD1. The CDR3 has 14 residues. In germline, CDR1 is SGHKS, CDR2 YYEKEE (reference sequence). V dropped 2 bases and J dropped 4; count of bases not matched to a gene: 3. CDR3 coding DNA: TGTGCCAGCAGCTTACAGGGGGCGGGCTATGGCTACACCTTC. Translating gives CASSLQGAGYGYTF.

The chain has TRBV25-1 and TRBJ2-1; 10 bases line up with TRBD1. Germline CDR1 reads MGHDK; CDR2 reads SYGVNS. CDR3 size: 16 residues. Unmatched junction bases numbered 10, after V lost 5 bases and J lost 6 bases. The CDR3 coding sequence is TGTGCCAGCAGTTTTGCCGGGACAGGGGCATCCAATGAGCAGTTCTTC. This sequence encodes CASSFAGTGASNEQFF.

V and J are TRBV5-6 and TRBJ2-5; tentatively, D is TRBD2 (6 bases). Per the germline V gene, CDR1 is SGHDT and CDR2 is YYEEEE. Trimming pared 3 bases from V and 4 bases from J, leaving 16 bases between. CDR3 length: 15 residues. This CDR3 reads CASSSRTMGGETQYF. CDR3 in DNA: TGTGCCAGCAGCTCCCGGACAATGGGAGGAGAGACCCAGTACTTC.

For the CDR3, the DNA is TGTGCCAGCTCCCGAGCGGGAGTCCAAGAGACCCAGTACTTC. It translates to CASSRAGVQETQYF. This chain links TRBV18 with TRBJ2-5, with 8 bases fitting TRBD2. The CDR3 runs 14 residues. The ends lost 6 bases at V and 1 base at J; junction bases unmatched: 4. CDR1 is KGHSH, CDR2 LQKENI, per germline.

This clone has a handful of counts. The genes are TRBV6-5 and TRBJ1-2; 7 bases agree with TRBD1. With V trimmed by 0 bases and J by 8 bases, 3 bases remained unmatched. The CDR3 has 13 residues. In germline, CDR1 is MNHEY, CDR2 SVGAGI. The CDR3 DNA reads TGTGCCAGCAGTTACTCGAGGGGGCAAGGCTACACCTTC. Translated: CASSYSRGQGYTF.

The chain joins TRBV29-1 to TRBJ1-2, with 7 bases lining up with TRBD1. Germline V gene lookup returns CDR1 SQVTM and CDR2 ANQGSEA. J gave up 4 bases and V 6 bases, and 5 bases lay outside the gene matches. The CDR3 has 12 amino acids. The CDR3 protein is CSVKGAGYGYTF. In nucleotides, the CDR3 is TGCAGCGTCAAGGGGGCGGGCTATGGCTACACCTTC.

The chain employs TRBV5-4 and TRBJ1-4, with no clear D. The germline V gene encodes CDR1 SGHNT and CDR2 YYREEE (reference sequence). This CDR3 comprises 13 residues. Trimming stripped 4 bases from V and 3 bases from J, with 7 bases between. CDR3 coding DNA: TGTGCCAGCAGCCGGGAGGCTAATGAAAAACTGTTTTTT. This translates into CASSREANEKLFF. The variable domain in full, completed from reference TRBV5-4 and TRBJ1-4, reads ETGVTQSPTHLIKTRGQQVTLRCSSQSGHNTVSWYQQALGQGPQFIFQYYREEENGRGNFPPRFSGLQFPNYSSELNVNALELDDSALYLCASSREANEKLFFGSGTQLSVL.

This clone was counted a single time. CDR3 amino acids: CASSATGGVSGANVLTF. CDR3 nucleotide sequence: TGTGCCAGCAGCGCGACAGGCGGAGTCTCTGGGGCCAACGTCCTGACTTTC. The gene calls are TRBV9 and TRBJ2-6; TRBD1 is a possible D gene (6 bases). The CDR3 covers 17 residues. With 3 bases removed from V and 0 bases from J, the gap between germline ends came to 13 bases. CDR1 and CDR2 from the germline V gene are SGDLS and YYNGEE. Full variable domain (remainder filled in from reference TRBV9 and TRBJ2-6): DSGVTQTPKHLITATGQRVTLRCSPRSGDLSVYWYQQSLDQGLQFLIQYYNGEERAKGNILERFSAQQFPDLHSELNLSSLELGDSALYFCASSATGGVSGANVLTFGAGSRLTVL.

This rearrangement joins TRBV7-9 to TRBJ1-2; maybe TRBD1 (6 bases). Germline loops: CDR1 SEHNR, CDR2 FQNEAQ (reference sequence). This CDR3 is 15 amino acids long. The V gene lost 4 bases and the J gene lost 3 bases, with 15 bases spanning the gap. CDR3 bases: TGTGCCAGCAGCTGGGGGGGGGACACCCACTATGGCTACACCTTC. Protein product: CASSWGGDTHYGYTF.

This chain joins TRBV9 and TRBJ1-3; no clear D gene. The CDR3 is made up of 15 amino acids. In germline, CDR1 is SGDLS, CDR2 YYNGEE. Deletions cut 3 bases from V and 0 bases from J, with 10 bases between. The CDR3 spells CASSDAGISGNTIYF. The CDR3 DNA follows: TGTGCCAGCAGCGATGCCGGTATCTCTGGAAACACCATATATTTT.

The gene calls are TRBV2 and TRBJ2-1, with D perhaps matching TRBD2 (5 bases). The CDR3 is made up of 16 amino acids. CDR1 is SNHLY and CDR2 is FYNNEI in the germline V gene. V was clipped by 4 bases and J by 0 bases, with 13 bases between them. CDR3 in amino acids: CASSGQKRSSYNEQFF. The CDR3 coding sequence is TGTGCCAGCAGTGGTCAGAAGCGGAGCTCCTACAATGAGCAGTTCTTC.

The chain couples TRBV6-5 to TRBJ1-1; tentative D call: TRBD1 (5 bases). The V gene's germline CDR1 is MNHEY and CDR2 SVGAGI. Trimming took off 9 bases at V and 5 bases at J, with 16 bases between the two ends. The length of the CDR3 is 13 residues. CDR3 DNA: TGTGCCAGTAGGAGGGGCAAGGGGACTGAAGCTTTCTTT. Protein product: CASRRGKGTEAFF.

This chain connects TRBV27 to TRBJ2-7; the D gene is possibly TRBD2 (6 bases). The germline CDR1 and CDR2 sequences are MNHEY and SMNVEV (reference sequence). V lost 4 bases and J 3 bases, leaving 16 bases between the germline ends. The CDR3 has 15 amino acids. The chain's CDR3 is CASSYPAGSIYEQYF. Written as DNA, the CDR3 is TGTGCCAGCAGTTACCCCGCGGGGTCTATCTACGAGCAGTACTTC.

The chain has TRBV5-1 and TRBJ2-7, with 12 bases lining up with TRBD2. CDR1 and CDR2 (germline): SGHRS, YFSETQ. This CDR3 is built from 16 residues. The ends lost 4 bases at V and 6 bases at J; junction bases unmatched: 11. The CDR3 region is CASSQGLAGLKSEQYF. The CDR3 DNA reads TGCGCCAGCAGCCAGGGACTAGCGGGCCTAAAGAGCGAGCAGTACTTC.

V and J are TRBV5-1 and TRBJ2-1, with 9 nucleotides matching TRBD1. The CDR3 spans 15 residues. From germline, CDR1 is SGHRS and CDR2 YFSETQ. With V trimmed by 2 bases and J by 5 bases, 5 bases remained unmatched. In DNA, the CDR3 is TGCGCCAGCAGCTTCGGGACAGGGAAGAACAATGAGCAGTTCTTC. It translates to CASSFGTGKNNEQFF.

This chain links TRBV30 with TRBJ2-7, with 7 bases that match TRBD1. This CDR3 spans 14 amino acids. Germline lookup yields CDR1 GTSNPN and CDR2 SVGIG (reference sequence). Losses at the gene ends were 0 bases for V and 1 base for J; bases not matched to a gene: 3. Here the CDR3 DNA reads TGTGCCTGGAGTGTGGGGACAGAGTCCTACGAGCAGTACTTC. It yields the protein CAWSVGTESYEQYF.

The chain combines TRBV6-1 with TRBJ1-2; D not resolved. Germline V gene lookup returns CDR1 MNHNS and CDR2 SASEGT. The CDR3 extends over 14 amino acids. V was pared by 4 bases and J by 3 bases, with 12 bases between. The CDR3 loop reads CASSAQEIDYGYTF. CDR3 nucleotides: TGTGCCAGCAGTGCCCAAGAGATAGACTATGGCTACACCTTC.

The chain combines TRBV11-2 with TRBJ1-4; TRBD1 agrees at 8 bases. V shed 4 bases, J shed 3 bases, and the junction held 1 base outside the gene matches. The germline V gene has CDR1 SGHAT and CDR2 FQNNGV. The CDR3 is made up of 14 amino acids. The CDR3 protein is CASSSQGANEKLFF. In DNA, the CDR3 is TGTGCCAGCAGCTCACAGGGGGCTAATGAAAAACTGTTTTTT.

As DNA, the CDR3 is TGTGCCAGTGATTATACGGGAGGGGGGCAAGAGACCCAGTACTTC. Translated, it gives CASDYTGGGQETQYF. The rearrangement joins TRBV19 to TRBJ2-5, with TRBD2 identical over 8 bases. This CDR3 has 15 amino acids. In germline, CDR1 is LNHDA, CDR2 SQIVND (reference sequence). The J segment lost 2 bases and the V segment lost 8 bases, leaving 10 bases of the junction unmatched.

J is TRBJ2-3 and V is TRBV9; TRBD2 matches 7 bases. With V trimmed by 4 bases and J by 0 bases, 5 bases remained unmatched. The CDR3 extends over 15 amino acids. CDR1 and CDR2 (germline): SGDLS, YYNGEE. The CDR3 nucleotides read TGTGCCAGCAGCCATATAGCGGGTAGCACAGATACGCAGTATTTT. Translating it yields CASSHIAGSTDTQYF.

The sample holds a few counts of this clone. This chain joins TRBV30 and TRBJ1-1, with a weak D call TRBD1 (5 bases). Germline V gene sequence: CDR1 GTSNPN, CDR2 SVGIG (reference sequence). The CDR3 is made up of 10 amino acids. The V end lost 5 bases, the J end lost 8 bases, and 9 bases lay between the germline ends. DNA of the CDR3: TGTGCCTGGGGAGACAGAGAAGCTTTCTTT. It specifies CAWGDREAFF.